This T cell receptor beta chain stems from a study of T-cell memory formation after mild COVID-19. A 5'RACE reaction primed in the constant segment made cDNA libraries of TCR alpha and TCR beta, and these carried sample barcodes and UMIs. TCRdb itself ran the 5' RACE reads through MiXCR, one entry per CDR3 protein. The table lists approximately 480,000 distinct CDR3 sequences, 18% of them singletons. This clonotype was seen more than once but under ten times. The sample was PBMCs or a T cell subset sorted from them (not recorded which). The clonotype originates from an adult woman who had mild COVID-19 (a few samples of this study predate the infection). Cell type and time point are not known.

The CDR3 sequence is CASSQDTGVSVSHGYTF. The CDR3 DNA sequence: TGCGCCAGCAGCCAAGATACCGGAGTTTCCGTCAGCCATGGCTACACCTTC. The chain has TRBV4-1 and TRBJ1-2; D is undetermined. Germline values: CDR1 MGHRA, CDR2 YSYEKL. This CDR3 is 17 amino acids long. V was cut by 0 bases and J by 6 bases, with 20 bases left in between.